This T cell receptor (beta chain) derives from a study of blood T cell repertoires in COVID-19. Whole-study context: Sample material is recorded as cDNA or gDNA derived from T cells, B-cell-depleted T cells, or PBMCs.

The authors' processing: Nucleated cell number was recorded as an estimate derived from reference gene primer amplification. Some clones are missing from TCRdb's copy, which holds only in-frame ones; the method was immunoSEQ multiplex PCR. V, J and clone size reflect that table, while D and trimming were determined from the DNA. The sample contains under 250,000 clones, almost 90% of which appear only once. Germline values: CDR1 SGHNT, CDR2 YYREEE (reference sequence). The CDR3 extends over 14 amino acids. V shed 4 bases and J 2 bases; nucleotides not matched to a gene: 2. J is TRBJ1-3 and V is TRBV5-4, with TRBD1 identical over 8 bases. Sequenced material: peripheral blood. The TCR originated in a woman aged 55 to 70 with acute or convalescent COVID-19. The CDR3 DNA follows: TGTGCCAGCAGCCCGACAGGGGCTGGAAACACCATATATTTT. Its translation is CASSPTGAGNTIYF.